What follows are 22 T cell receptor beta chains derived from one specimen sequenced in a study of shared clonotypes between healthy human individuals. Using immunoSEQ multiplex PCR, the repertoire was profiled, and TCRdb retains in-frame clones only, with some absent. The profile shows roughly 2,300,000 clones, 85% to 95% of them singletons. Sequenced material: naive CD4+ T cells from PBMCs. This sample's subset: CD45RA+ positively selected. Receptors were obtained from a young man in good health. Some clones in this sample may be carry-over from other donors' samples.

This clone came up once. V gene TRBV11-2 combines with J gene TRBJ2-5; D possibly corresponds to TRBD1 (6 bases). The CDR3 is 17 residues long. V lost 4 bases, J lost 4 bases, and 22 bases lay in between. Germline V lookup: CDR1 SGHAT, CDR2 FQNNGV. The CDR3 coding sequence is TGTGCCAGCAGCTCCCTTGGGCAGGGGTTAGGAGGAGAGACCCAGTACTTC. This codes for CASSSLGQGLGGETQYF.

This clone was found once. This chain joins TRBV2 and TRBJ1-5; 10 bases match TRBD1. Trimming removed 7 bases from V and 3 bases from J; junction bases left unmatched: 3. This CDR3 is built from 14 residues. In germline, CDR1 is SNHLY, CDR2 FYNNEI. Written as DNA, the CDR3 is TGTGCCAGCACGGGACAGGGGAACAATCAGCCCCAGCATTTT. Amino acids: CASTGQGNNQPQHF.

The V gene is TRBV30, the J gene TRBJ2-7; D is perhaps TRBD2 (7 bases). Trimming cost V 8 bases and J 6 bases, with 20 bases left between them. Germline assignment: CDR1 GTSNPN and CDR2 SVGIG (reference sequence). The CDR3 has 13 residues. Here the CDR3 reads CAVYGGPEGEQYF. The CDR3 DNA sequence: TGTGCCGTGTACGGGGGGCCGGAAGGCGAGCAGTACTTC. Full variable domain (missing parts from reference TRBV30 and TRBJ2-7): SQTIHQWPATLVQPVGSPLSLECTVEGTSNPNLYWYRQAAGRGLQLLFYSVGIGQISSEVPQNLSASRPQDRQFILSSKKLLLSDSGFYLCAVYGGPEGEQYFGPGTRLTVT.

The chain is built from TRBV9 and TRBJ2-2; 9 positions match TRBD1. The germline CDR1 and CDR2 sequences are SGDLS and YYNGEE. V dropped 3 bases and J dropped 7; count of bases not matched to a gene: 7. The CDR3 length is 15 residues. DNA for the CDR3: TGTGCCAGCAGCGCCCTACAGGGGGCGGGCGGGGAGCTGTTTTTT. Residues: CASSALQGAGGELFF.

The chain uses TRBV19 and TRBJ1-2; D unclear. CDR1 is LNHDA and CDR2 is SQIVND in the germline V gene (reference sequence). Trimming pared 2 bases from V and 5 bases from J, leaving 12 bases between. This CDR3 has 14 residues. CDR3 loop: CASSIRVPVYGYTF. Written as DNA, the CDR3 is TGTGCCAGTAGTATAAGGGTTCCCGTTTATGGCTACACCTTC.

The chain couples TRBV18 to TRBJ2-7; TRBD1 is a possible D gene (5 bases). Germline loops: CDR1 KGHSH, CDR2 LQKENI. V lost 5 bases, J lost 1 base, and 15 bases lay in between. The CDR3 length is 15 residues. The CDR3 nucleotides read TGTGCCAGCTCAATGTCTGAGCAGGGATCCTACGAGCAGTACTTC. It encodes CASSMSEQGSYEQYF. Full variable domain (rest looked up from reference TRBV18 and TRBJ2-7): NAGVMQNPRHLVRRRGQEARLRCSPMKGHSHVYWYRQLPEEGLKFMVYLQKENIIDESGMPKERFSAEFPKEGPSILRIQQVVRGDSAAYFCASSMSEQGSYEQYFGPGTRLTVT.

J is TRBJ1-5 and V is TRBV2; 7 bases agree with TRBD1. CDR3 length: 15 amino acids. In germline, CDR1 is SNHLY, CDR2 FYNNEI. V was clipped by 5 bases and J by 0 bases; unmatched bases: 4. The CDR3 here is CASSRQGYSNQPQHF. CDR3 nucleotide sequence: TGTGCCAGCAGTAGACAGGGCTATAGCAATCAGCCCCAGCATTTT.

This CDR3 reads CASSSGGAGNQPQHF. CDR3 coding DNA: TGTGCCAGCAGTTCCGGCGGAGCTGGGAATCAGCCCCAGCATTTT. This rearrangement joins TRBV6-6 to TRBJ1-5; D call uncertain. Trimming pared 4 bases from V and 4 bases from J, leaving 14 bases between. This CDR3 is 15 amino acids long. Germline V lookup: CDR1 MNHNY, CDR2 SVGAGI (reference sequence).

To note about this clone: Other DNA sequences in this specimen translate into the identical CDR3. The chain couples TRBV2 to TRBJ1-4; TRBD1 might be the D (5 bases). Germline CDR1 is SNHLY and CDR2 is FYNNEI. Trimming took off 3 bases at V and 8 bases at J, with 7 bases between the two ends. The CDR3 length is 12 residues. The CDR3: CASSDRGEKLFF. CDR3 in DNA: TGTGCCAGCAGTGATCGGGGGGAAAAACTGTTTTTT.

J is TRBJ2-5 and V is TRBV7-2, with 8 positions matching TRBD2. V shed 3 bases and J 5 bases; nucleotides not matched to a gene: 11. There are 16 residues in the CDR3. Germline V CDR1 and CDR2: SGHTA, FQGNSA. In DNA, the CDR3 is TGTGCCAGCAGCTTCGGACTAGCTAGGTCCGGGGAGACCCAGTACTTC. Encoded protein: CASSFGLARSGETQYF.

This clone was recorded once. This chain links TRBV5-1 with TRBJ2-7; maybe TRBD2 (6 bases). The CDR3 has 15 residues. The germline gives CDR1 SGHRS, CDR2 YFSETQ. V shed 0 bases and J shed 3 bases, with 13 bases lying between them. CDR3 DNA: TGCGCCAGCAGCTTGGTCCGGGGGTTCGACTACGAGCAGTACTTC. It encodes CASSLVRGFDYEQYF.

This sequence joins TRBV30 and TRBJ2-3, with D perhaps TRBD1 (5 bases). The germline V gene encodes CDR1 GTSNPN and CDR2 SVGIG (reference sequence). V was cut by 5 bases and J by 0 bases, with 12 bases left in between. The CDR3 contains 14 residues. The CDR3 loop is CAWGMGLSTDTQYF. The DNA for the CDR3 is TGTGCCTGGGGGATGGGGCTTAGCACAGATACGCAGTATTTT.

The rearrangement links TRBV19 to TRBJ2-7, with TRBD1 matching 9 bases. The CDR3 has 15 residues. CDR1 and CDR2 (germline): LNHDA, SQIVND (reference sequence). J was trimmed by 6 bases and V by 5 bases; bases with no gene match: 11. Here the CDR3 reads CASSAAGTGRGEQYF. CDR3 nucleotides: TGTGCCAGTAGTGCGGCGGGGACAGGGAGGGGCGAGCAGTACTTC.

The rearrangement links TRBV28 to TRBJ2-1; TRBD2 agrees at 9 bases. CDR1 MDHEN and CDR2 SYDVKM come from the germline V gene. The CDR3 length is 14 residues. V lost 8 bases to trimming and J lost 0 bases; unmatched junction nucleotides: 2. The CDR3 DNA follows: TGTGCCAGCCTTAGCGGGAGCTCCTACAATGAGCAGTTCTTC. Its protein product is CASLSGSSYNEQFF.

This clone showed up just once. The chain is built from TRBV7-2 and TRBJ1-2; D is possibly TRBD1 (5 bases). V was trimmed by 0 bases and J by 7 bases, leaving 9 bases between them. CDR1 is SGHTA, CDR2 FQGNSA, per germline. The CDR3 runs to 13 residues. The CDR3 DNA reads TGTGCCAGCAGCTTAGCGGGGGGTAGTGGCTACACCTTC. This sequence encodes CASSLAGGSGYTF.

The gene calls are TRBV28 and TRBJ2-2; D unclear. This CDR3 region has 16 residues. V lost 3 bases, J lost 3 bases, and 14 bases lay in between. Germline assignment: CDR1 MDHEN and CDR2 SYDVKM. The CDR3 sequence: CASSLATTKDTGELFF. CDR3 coding DNA: TGTGCCAGCAGTTTGGCTACAACTAAAGACACCGGGGAGCTGTTTTTT.

The V call is TRBV6-6, the J call TRBJ1-1, with D uncertain. This CDR3 region has 14 residues. V was cut by 6 bases and J by 0 bases, with 11 bases left in between. The V gene's germline CDR1 is MNHNY and CDR2 SVGAGI (reference sequence). CDR3 protein: CASSPREVNTEAFF. CDR3 DNA sequence: TGTGCCAGCAGCCCCCGGGAGGTGAACACTGAAGCTTTCTTT.

With respect to this clone: This CDR3 is also generated by other DNA sequences in the sample. As DNA, the CDR3 is TGTGCCAGCAGCGTAGATGCAAGCTCTGGAAACACCATATATTTT. This gives the protein CASSVDASSGNTIYF. The rearrangement links TRBV9 to TRBJ1-3; D not resolved. Trimming removed 0 bases at V and 0 bases at J, with 7 bases between. The CDR3 has 15 amino acids. Germline assignment: CDR1 SGDLS and CDR2 YYNGEE.

The chain combines TRBV28 with TRBJ2-7; TRBD1 agrees at 9 bases. The germline V gene has CDR1 MDHEN and CDR2 SYDVKM. The CDR3 totals 15 residues. J was trimmed by 3 bases and V by 5 bases; bases with no gene match: 8. CDR3 sequence reads: CASSGRTGVGYEQYF. DNA of the CDR3: TGTGCCAGCAGTGGTCGGACAGGGGTAGGCTACGAGCAGTACTTC.

The CDR3 DNA is TGCGCCAGCAGTGGACAGGATGGGACAGATACGCAGTATTTT. Its translation: CASSGQDGTDTQYF. The J gene is TRBJ2-3, the V gene TRBV5-1; 7 nucleotides match TRBD1. Germline V gene lookup returns CDR1 SGHRS and CDR2 YFSETQ. The CDR3 consists of 14 residues. J was trimmed by 3 bases and V by 5 bases; bases with no gene match: 6.

The chain couples TRBV6-5 to TRBJ1-2; 7 positions match TRBD1. The germline V gene has CDR1 MNHEY and CDR2 SVGAGI. This CDR3 has 13 residues. V shed 6 bases, J shed 6 bases, and the junction held 7 bases outside the gene matches. DNA of the CDR3: TGTGCCAGCAGGACAGGGCAATACGATGGCTACACCTTC. Protein product: CASRTGQYDGYTF.

This chain joins TRBV21-1 and TRBJ2-5; TRBD1 is the table's D call and was not checked against the DNA. TRBV21-1 is classified as a pseudogene. This CDR3 comprises 13 residues. DNA of the CDR3: TGTGCCAGCGATTCGGGACAGCGGGAGACCCAGTACTTC. Protein: CASDSGQRETQYF.